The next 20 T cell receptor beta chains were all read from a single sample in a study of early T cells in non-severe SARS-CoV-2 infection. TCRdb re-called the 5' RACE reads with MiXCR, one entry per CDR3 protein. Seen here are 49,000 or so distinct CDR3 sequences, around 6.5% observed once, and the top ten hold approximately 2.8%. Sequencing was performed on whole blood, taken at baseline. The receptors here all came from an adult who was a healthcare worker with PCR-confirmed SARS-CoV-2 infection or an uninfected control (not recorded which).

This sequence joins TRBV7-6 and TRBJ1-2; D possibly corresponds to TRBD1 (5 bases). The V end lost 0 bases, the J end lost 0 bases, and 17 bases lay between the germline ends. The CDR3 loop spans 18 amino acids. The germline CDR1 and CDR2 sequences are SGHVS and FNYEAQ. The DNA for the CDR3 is TGTGCCAGCAGCTTAGCGATGGAAGGTGAAGGGGCTAACTATGGCTACACCTTC. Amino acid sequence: CASSLAMEGEGANYGYTF.

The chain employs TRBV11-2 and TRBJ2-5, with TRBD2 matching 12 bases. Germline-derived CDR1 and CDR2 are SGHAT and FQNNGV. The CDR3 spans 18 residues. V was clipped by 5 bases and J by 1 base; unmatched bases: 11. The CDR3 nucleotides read TGTGCCAGCAGCCCCCGCCCCGCTAGCGGGGGGGTCCAAGAGACCCAGTACTTC. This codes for CASSPRPASGGVQETQYF.

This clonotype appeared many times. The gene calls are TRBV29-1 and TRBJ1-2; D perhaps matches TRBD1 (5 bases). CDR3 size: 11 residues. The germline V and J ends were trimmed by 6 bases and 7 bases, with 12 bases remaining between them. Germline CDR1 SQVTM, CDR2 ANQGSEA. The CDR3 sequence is CSVGGGVGYTF. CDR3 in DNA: TGCAGCGTAGGAGGAGGGGTTGGCTACACCTTC.

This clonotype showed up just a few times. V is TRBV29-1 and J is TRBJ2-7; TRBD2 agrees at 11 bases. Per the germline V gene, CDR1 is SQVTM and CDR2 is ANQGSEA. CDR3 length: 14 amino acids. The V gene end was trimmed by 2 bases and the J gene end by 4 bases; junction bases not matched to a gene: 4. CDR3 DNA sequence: TGCAGCGTTGAAAGGCTAGCGGGGGGATACGAGCAGTACTTC. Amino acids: CSVERLAGGYEQYF.

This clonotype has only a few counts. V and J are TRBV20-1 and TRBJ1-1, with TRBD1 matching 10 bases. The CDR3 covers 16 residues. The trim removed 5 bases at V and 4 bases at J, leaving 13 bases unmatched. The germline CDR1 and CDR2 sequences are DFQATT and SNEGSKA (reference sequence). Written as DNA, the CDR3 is TGCAGTGCTGGGTTCACCGGGACAGGGGCGCGCACTGAAGCTTTCTTT. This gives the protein CSAGFTGTGARTEAFF.

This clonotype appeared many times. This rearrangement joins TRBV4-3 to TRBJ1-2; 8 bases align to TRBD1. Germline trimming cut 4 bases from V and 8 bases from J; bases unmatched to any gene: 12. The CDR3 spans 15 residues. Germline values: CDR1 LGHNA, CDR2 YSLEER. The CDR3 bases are TGCGCCAGCAGCCGAGACCACAGACAGGGGAAGGGCTACACCTTC. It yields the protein CASSRDHRQGKGYTF.

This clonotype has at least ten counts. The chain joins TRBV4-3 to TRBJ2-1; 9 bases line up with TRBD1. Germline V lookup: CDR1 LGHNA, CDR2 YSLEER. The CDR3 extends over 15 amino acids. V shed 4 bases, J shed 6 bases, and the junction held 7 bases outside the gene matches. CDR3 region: CASSLGQGIINEQFF. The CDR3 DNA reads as TGCGCCAGCAGCCTGGGACAGGGTATCATCAATGAGCAGTTCTTC.

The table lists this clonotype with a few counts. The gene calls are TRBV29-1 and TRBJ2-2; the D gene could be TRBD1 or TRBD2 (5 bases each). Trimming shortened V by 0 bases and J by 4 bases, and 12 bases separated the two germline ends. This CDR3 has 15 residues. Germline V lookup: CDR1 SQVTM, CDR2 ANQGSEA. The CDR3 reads CSVEDSGTGTGELFF. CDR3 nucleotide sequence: TGCAGCGTTGAAGATTCCGGGACGGGCACCGGGGAGCTGTTTTTT.

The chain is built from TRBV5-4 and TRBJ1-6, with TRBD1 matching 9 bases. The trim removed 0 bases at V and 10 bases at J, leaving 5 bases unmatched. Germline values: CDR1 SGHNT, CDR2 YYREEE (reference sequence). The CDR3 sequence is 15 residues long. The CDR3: CASSLAGQGESPLHF. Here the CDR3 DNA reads TGTGCCAGCAGCTTGGCGGGACAGGGTGAATCACCCCTCCACTTT.

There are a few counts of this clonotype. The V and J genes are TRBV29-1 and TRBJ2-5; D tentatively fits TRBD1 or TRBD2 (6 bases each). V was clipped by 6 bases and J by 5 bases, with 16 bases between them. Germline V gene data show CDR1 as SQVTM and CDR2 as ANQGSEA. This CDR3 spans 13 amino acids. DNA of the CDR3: TGCAGCGTGACGATGGGGGGCGGTGAGACCCAGTACTTC. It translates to CSVTMGGGETQYF.

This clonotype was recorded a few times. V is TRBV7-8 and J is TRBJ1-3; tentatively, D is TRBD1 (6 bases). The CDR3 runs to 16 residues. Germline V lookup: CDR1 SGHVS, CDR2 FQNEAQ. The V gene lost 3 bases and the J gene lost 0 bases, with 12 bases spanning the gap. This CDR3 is CASSLSGASSGNTIYF. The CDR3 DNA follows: TGTGCCAGCAGCTTGTCAGGGGCGAGCTCTGGAAACACCATATATTTT.

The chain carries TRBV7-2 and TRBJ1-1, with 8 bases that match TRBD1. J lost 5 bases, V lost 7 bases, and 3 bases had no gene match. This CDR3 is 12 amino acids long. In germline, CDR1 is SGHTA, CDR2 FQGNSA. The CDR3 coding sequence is TGTGCCAGCACCAGGGGGCTTACTGAAGCTTTCTTT. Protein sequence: CASTRGLTEAFF.

CDR3 in amino acids: CASSFGGAYTDTQYF. The DNA for the CDR3 is TGTGCCAGCAGTTTTGGCGGGGCCTACACAGATACGCAGTATTTT. The rearrangement joins TRBV12-3 or TRBV12-4 to TRBJ2-3; the D gene is possibly TRBD2 (6 bases). The CDR3 is 15 amino acids. Deletions cut 3 bases from V and 2 bases from J, with 12 bases between.

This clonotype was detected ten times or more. CDR3 residues: CSASTGTIETQYF. For the CDR3, the DNA is TGCAGTGCTAGCACCGGGACTATAGAGACCCAGTACTTC. The chain employs TRBV20-1 and TRBJ2-5; 7 bases fit TRBD2. Trimming removed 3 bases from V and 4 bases from J; junction bases left unmatched: 5. Germline V gene sequence: CDR1 DFQATT, CDR2 SNEGSKA (reference sequence). The CDR3 covers 13 residues.

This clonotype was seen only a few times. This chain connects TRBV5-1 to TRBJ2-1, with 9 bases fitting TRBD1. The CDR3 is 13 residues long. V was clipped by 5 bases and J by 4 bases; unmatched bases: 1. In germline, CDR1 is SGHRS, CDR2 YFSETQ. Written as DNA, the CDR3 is TGCGCCAGCAGGGGACAGGGATACAATGAGCAGTTCTTC. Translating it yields CASRGQGYNEQFF.

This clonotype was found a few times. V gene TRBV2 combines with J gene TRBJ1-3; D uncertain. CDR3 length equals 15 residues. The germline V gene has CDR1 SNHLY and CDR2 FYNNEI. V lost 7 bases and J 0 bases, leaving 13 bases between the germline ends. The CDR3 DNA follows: TGTGCCAGCACCCTGAACTGGGACTCTGGAAACACCATATATTTT. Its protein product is CASTLNWDSGNTIYF.

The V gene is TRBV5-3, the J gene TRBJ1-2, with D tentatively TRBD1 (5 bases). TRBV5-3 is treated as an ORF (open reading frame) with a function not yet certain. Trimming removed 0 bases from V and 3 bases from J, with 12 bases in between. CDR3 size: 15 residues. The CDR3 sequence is CARSLAPGQYYGYTF. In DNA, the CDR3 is TGTGCCAGAAGCTTGGCCCCAGGGCAGTACTATGGCTACACCTTC.

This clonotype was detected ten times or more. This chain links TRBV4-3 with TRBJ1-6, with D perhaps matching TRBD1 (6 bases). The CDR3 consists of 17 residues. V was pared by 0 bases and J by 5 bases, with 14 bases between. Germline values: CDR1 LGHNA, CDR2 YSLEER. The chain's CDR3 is CASSQDTGAPNNSPLHF. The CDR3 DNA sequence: TGCGCCAGCAGCCAAGACACGGGGGCCCCAAATAATTCACCCCTCCACTTT.

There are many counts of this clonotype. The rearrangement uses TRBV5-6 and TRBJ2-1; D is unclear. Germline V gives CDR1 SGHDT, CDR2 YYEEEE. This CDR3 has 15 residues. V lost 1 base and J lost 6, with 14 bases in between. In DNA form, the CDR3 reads TGTGCCAGCAGCTTGTACGGGCCCCTTAGCAATGAGCAGTTCTTC. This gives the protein CASSLYGPLSNEQFF.

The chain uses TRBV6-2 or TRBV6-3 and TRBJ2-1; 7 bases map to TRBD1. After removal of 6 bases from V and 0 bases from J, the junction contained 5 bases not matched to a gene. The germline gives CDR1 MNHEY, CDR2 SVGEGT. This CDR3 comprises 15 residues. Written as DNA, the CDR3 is TGTGCCAGCAGCCAGGGGGTAAGCTCCTACAATGAGCAGTTCTTC. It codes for CASSQGVSSYNEQFF.